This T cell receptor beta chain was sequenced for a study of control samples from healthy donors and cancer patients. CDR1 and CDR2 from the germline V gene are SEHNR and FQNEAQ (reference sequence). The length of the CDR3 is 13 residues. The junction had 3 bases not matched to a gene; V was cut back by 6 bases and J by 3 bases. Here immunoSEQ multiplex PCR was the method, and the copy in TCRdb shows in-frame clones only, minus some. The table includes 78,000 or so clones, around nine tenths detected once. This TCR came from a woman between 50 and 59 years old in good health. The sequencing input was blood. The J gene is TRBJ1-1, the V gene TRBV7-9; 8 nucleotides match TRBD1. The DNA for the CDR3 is TGTGCCAGCAGTCAGGACAGGGACACTGAAGCTTTCTTT. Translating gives CASSQDRDTEAFF.